Listed below are T cell receptor beta chains from one sample, sequenced in a study of control samples from healthy donors and cancer patients. Sequencing was performed with immunoSEQ multiplex PCR; in TCRdb, only in-frame clones are kept and a portion is missing. The sample has about 150,000 clones, roughly 94% seen once. Sequencing was carried out using blood. The source of these receptors is a woman in her thirties or forties in good health. CDR3s include the opening cysteine and the closing phenylalanine or tryptophan. The D gene is left open where the match is weak. Size values are once, few and many counts, or a class for expanded clones, and some rows have none.

size,V,J,D,DNA,CDR3
-,TRBV15,TRBJ1-6,-,TGTGCCACCAGCAGAGATCGAGCAAGGACCTATAATTCACCCCTCCACTTT,CATSRDRARTYNSPLHF
-,TRBV5-6,TRBJ1-4,TRBD1,TGTGCCAGCAGCATACAGGGGGCGCGGGGTGAAAAACTGTTTTTT,CASSIQGARGEKLFF
-,TRBV5-6,TRBJ2-2,-,TGTGCCAGCAGCTTGGACCAGGGGTCCGGGGAGCTGTTTTTT,CASSLDQGSGELFF
-,TRBV6-6,TRBJ1-2,-,TGTGCCAGCAGTTACTCAGTCGGACAAGCTAACTATGGCTACACCTTC,CASSYSVGQANYGYTF
-,TRBV4-1,TRBJ2-1,-,TGCGCCAGCAGCCAAGATCTAGTTGAGCAGTTCTTC,CASSQDLVEQFF
-,TRBV19,TRBJ2-5,-,TGTGCCAGTAGTATAGATCGAAACACTAGGGAGACCCAGTACTTC,CASSIDRNTRETQYF
-,TRBV5-1,TRBJ2-5,TRBD1,TGCGCCAGCAGCTTAGGGACAGGGAACGGGGAGACCCAGTACTTC,CASSLGTGNGETQYF
-,TRBV6-1,TRBJ1-4,-,TGTGCCAGCAGTGATGAGGGGGATCCCACGTCTAATGAAAAACTGTTTTTT,CASSDEGDPTSNEKLFF
-,TRBV18,TRBJ1-1,TRBD1,TGTGCCAGCCTAACACCGACAGGGAAAACTGAAGCTTTCTTT,CASLTPTGKTEAFF
-,TRBV6-1,TRBJ1-5,-,TGTGCCAGCAGTGAATTGGGTCAGCCCCAGCATTTT,CASSELGQPQHF
-,TRBV27,TRBJ2-7,TRBD1,TGTGCCAGCAGTTTATCGGGGACAGGAAGGTTCTACGAGCAGTACTTC,CASSLSGTGRFYEQYF
-,TRBV6-5,TRBJ2-3,-,TGTGCCAGCAGCTATAATACGCAGTATTTT,CASSYNTQYF
-,TRBV4-1,TRBJ1-1,-,TGCGCCAGCAGCCAAGGATGGGGCGTCACTGAAGCTTTCTTT,CASSQGWGVTEAFF
-,TRBV2,TRBJ1-5,TRBD1,TGTGCCAGCAGTCCTACGACAGGGGTGGAAAGCAATCAGCCCCAGCATTTT,CASSPTTGVESNQPQHF
-,TRBV4-1,TRBJ1-1,-,TGCGCCAGCAGCCAAGATAGTGGGATTAGTGAAGCTTTCTTT,CASSQDSGISEAFF
-,TRBV5-8,TRBJ2-5,TRBD1,TGTGCCAGCAGCTTACCGGGACAGGGCGAAGAGACCCAGTACTTC,CASSLPGQGEETQYF
once,TRBV9,TRBJ2-5,TRBD1,TGTGCCAGCAGTCTGTCCGGGACAGGGGGCCGGGAGACCCAGTACTTC,CASSLSGTGGRETQYF
few,TRBV30,TRBJ1-6,-,TGTGCCTGGAGAGGAGGTCGAGGGCCTCCCTATAATTCACCCCTCCACTTT,CAWRGGRGPPYNSPLHF
-,TRBV14,TRBJ1-2,-,TGTGCCAGCAGCCAAGTACTGTCCTACGGCTACACCTTC,CASSQVLSYGYTF
-,TRBV2,TRBJ1-1,TRBD1,TGTGCCAGCAGTTATCGGACAGGGGGCACTGAAGCTTTCTTT,CASSYRTGGTEAFF
few,TRBV7-8,TRBJ1-1,TRBD1,TGTGCCAGCAGCCGACAGGGTCGGACTGAAGCTTTCTTT,CASSRQGRTEAFF
-,TRBV27,TRBJ2-1,-,TGTGCCAGCAGTTTTTCGGGTTTAGGGAATGAGCAGTTCTTC,CASSFSGLGNEQFF
once,TRBV11-2,TRBJ1-2,-,TGTGCCAGCAATCTGGGAGCTATAAACTATGGCTACACCTTC,CASNLGAINYGYTF
-,TRBV5-4,TRBJ2-5,TRBD1,TGTGCCAGCAGCTCAGACAGGGTAGGAGAGACCCAGTACTTC,CASSSDRVGETQYF
once,TRBV21-1,TRBJ1-4,-,TGTGCCAGCAGCAGAGGACAGCTGAATGAAAAACTGTTTTTT,CASSRGQLNEKLFF
-,TRBV19,TRBJ1-2,-,TGTGCCAGTAGTACTACCGTCTTAGCTAACTATGGCTACACCTTC,CASSTTVLANYGYTF
-,TRBV19,TRBJ2-3,-,TGTGCCAGTAGTTCAGGAGCGGGCAATGCAGATACGCAGTATTTT,CASSSGAGNADTQYF
-,TRBV7-2,TRBJ2-3,TRBD2,TGTGCCAGCAGCTTACGCCTAGCGGGGACCACAGATACGCAGTATTTT,CASSLRLAGTTDTQYF
-,TRBV14,TRBJ2-1,-,TGTGCCAGCAGCCAAGAACTAGGCCCCTCGTACAATGAGCAGTTCTTC,CASSQELGPSYNEQFF
-,TRBV6-5,TRBJ2-1,-,TGTGCCAGCAGCTACTCGGAATATAATGAGCAGTTCTTC,CASSYSEYNEQFF
once,TRBV11-1,TRBJ2-7,TRBD1,TGTGCCAGCAGTTCCGGGACAGGGGATTACGAGCAGTACTTC,CASSSGTGDYEQYF